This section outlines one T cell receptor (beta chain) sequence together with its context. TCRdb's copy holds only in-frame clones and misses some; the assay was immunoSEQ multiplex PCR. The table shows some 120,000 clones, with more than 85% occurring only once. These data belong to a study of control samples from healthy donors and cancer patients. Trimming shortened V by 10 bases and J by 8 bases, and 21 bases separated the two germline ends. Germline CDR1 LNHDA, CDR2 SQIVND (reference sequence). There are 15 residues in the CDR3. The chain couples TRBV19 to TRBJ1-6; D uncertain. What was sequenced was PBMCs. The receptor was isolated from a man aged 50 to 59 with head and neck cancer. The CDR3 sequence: CATSRTGSGDSPLHF. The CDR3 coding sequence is TGTGCCACCTCCAGAACTGGATCTGGGGATTCACCCCTCCACTTT.